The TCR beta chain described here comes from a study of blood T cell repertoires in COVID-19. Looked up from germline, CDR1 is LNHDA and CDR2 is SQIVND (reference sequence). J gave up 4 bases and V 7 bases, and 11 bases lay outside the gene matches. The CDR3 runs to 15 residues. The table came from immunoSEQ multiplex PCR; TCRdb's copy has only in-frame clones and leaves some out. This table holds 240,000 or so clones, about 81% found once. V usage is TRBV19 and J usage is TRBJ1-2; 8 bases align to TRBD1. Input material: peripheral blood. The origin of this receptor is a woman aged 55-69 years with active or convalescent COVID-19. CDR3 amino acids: CASTNAGGRSYGYTF. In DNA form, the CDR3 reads TGTGCCAGTACCAATGCAGGGGGCCGGAGCTATGGCTACACCTTC.